The rows below give T cell receptor beta chains drawn from one sample of a study of patients and donors after allogeneic stem cell transplantation. TCRdb re-analysed the RT-PCR reads in MiXCR, keeping a single row per CDR3 protein. The sample lists about 110,000 distinct CDR3 sequences, approximately 40% occurring once. Sequences were obtained from blood, either unsorted or a sorted T cell fraction (not recorded which). These receptors all come from a human donor who was either an allogeneic HSCT recipient or a stem cell or donor lymphocyte infusion donor (not recorded which). It is not recorded whose cells these are; they may come from a transplant donor. CDR3s leave out the opening cysteine and the closing phenylalanine or tryptophan. Each record gives: CDR3 length, J gene, V gene, CDR3 protein.

length: 13
J: TRBJ1-1
V: TRBV4-3
CDR3: ASSQWGQGNTEAF

length: 11
J: TRBJ2-1
V: TRBV20-1
CDR3: SAISGRGKEQF

length: 12
J: TRBJ2-7
V: TRBV3-1
CDR3: ASSQLFRTNEQY

length: 12
J: TRBJ2-7
V: TRBV20-1
CDR3: SAREEGRPYEQY

length: 15
J: TRBJ2-5
V: TRBV7-8
CDR3: ASSFERGSSRDETQY

length: 12
J: TRBJ2-3
V: TRBV12-5
CDR3: ASGLAGDTDTQY

length: 11
J: TRBJ1-1
V: TRBV29-1
CDR3: SVVGTPNTEAF

length: 13
J: TRBJ2-2
V: TRBV15
CDR3: ATSRTLANTGELF

length: 11
J: TRBJ2-5
V: TRBV5-5
CDR3: ASRQDRDGTQY

length: 13
J: TRBJ1-2
V: TRBV4-3
CDR3: ASSQGWPGGNGYT

length: 10
J: TRBJ2-1
V: TRBV7-2
CDR3: ASSLLRYEQF

length: 11
J: TRBJ1-1
V: TRBV7-2
CDR3: ASSLTPLLEAF

length: 9
J: TRBJ1-1
V: TRBV12-3/TRBV12-4
CDR3: ASSSTGVAF

length: 10
J: TRBJ1-2
V: TRBV7-2
CDR3: ASSSAIYGYT

length: 14
J: TRBJ2-4
V: TRBV7-9
CDR3: ASSPSGRAYKNIQY